The 3 T cell receptor beta chains below were found in one sample sequenced in a study of blood T cell repertoires in COVID-19. Clones were read by immunoSEQ multiplex PCR, and TCRdb kept only the in-frame ones, dropping some. The sample records 50,000 to 75,000 clones, around 87% being singletons. The material sequenced was peripheral blood. These receptors came from a man aged 55 to 70 with acute or convalescent COVID-19.

This clone has a single count. V is TRBV3-1 (or the pseudogene TRBV3-2) and J is TRBJ1-2; 7 bases align to TRBD1. The length of the CDR3 is 14 residues. The V segment lost 6 bases and the J segment 4 bases; nucleotides outside the gene matches: 8. Per germline, CDR1 LGHDT and CDR2 YNNKEL (reference sequence). CDR3 region: CASSPGGMVYGYTF. The CDR3 region has the DNA TGTGCCAGCAGTCCAGGGGGGATGGTCTATGGCTACACCTTC.

This sequence joins TRBV3-1 (or the pseudogene TRBV3-2) and TRBJ1-1; 8 bases map to TRBD1. The V segment lost 4 bases and the J segment 3 bases; nucleotides outside the gene matches: 10. The germline gives CDR1 LGHDT, CDR2 YNNKEL (reference sequence). CDR3 length: 16 amino acids. The CDR3 sequence is CASSLRRTGRDTEAFF. In DNA, the CDR3 is TGTGCCAGCAGCCTCAGAAGGACAGGGCGGGACACTGAAGCTTTCTTT.

V is TRBV18 and J is TRBJ2-2; 7 positions agree with TRBD2. After removal of 6 bases from V and 5 bases from J, the junction contained 12 bases not matched to a gene. The CDR3 length is 16 residues. Germline V gene sequence: CDR1 KGHSH, CDR2 LQKENI. The CDR3 DNA sequence: TGTGCCAGCTCCAAGACCGGGACTATATGGACCGGGGAGCTGTTTTTT. Protein sequence: CASSKTGTIWTGELFF.